The rows below give T cell receptor beta chains drawn from one sample of a study of blood T cell repertoires in COVID-19. Only in-frame clones appear in the TCRdb table, and some are missing; sequencing was by immunoSEQ multiplex PCR. The table records about 480,000 clones, more than 75% of them present only once. The source material was PBMCs or T cells enriched from blood (not recorded which). Source of these receptors: a woman aged 40 to 50 who had recovered from COVID-19. Each CDR3 is given with its conserved first and last residue. The order of the fields is J gene, D gene, clone size, V gene, CDR3 protein, CDR3 DNA. The D gene is left open where the match is weak. Size is stated for part of the rows, as once, few or many counts, or as a class when the clone is expanded.

J gene: TRBJ2-2; D gene: TRBD2; clone size: NA; V gene: TRBV10-1; CDR3 protein: CASSKTSGIGELFF; CDR3 DNA: TGCGCCAGCTCGAAGACTAGCGGTATCGGGGAGCTGTTTTTT
J gene: TRBJ1-2; D gene: NA; clone size: NA; V gene: TRBV19; CDR3 protein: CASSIPLQGYGYTF; CDR3 DNA: TGTGCCAGTAGTATCCCACTCCAGGGGTATGGCTACACCTTC
J gene: TRBJ1-2; D gene: TRBD1; clone size: NA; V gene: TRBV5-8; CDR3 protein: CASSWTGADYGYTF; CDR3 DNA: TGTGCCAGCAGCTGGACAGGGGCGGACTATGGCTACACCTTC
J gene: TRBJ2-1; D gene: TRBD1; clone size: NA; V gene: TRBV14; CDR3 protein: CASSQGQGAPSEQFF; CDR3 DNA: TGTGCCAGCAGCCAAGGGCAGGGGGCCCCTTCTGAGCAGTTCTTC
J gene: TRBJ2-5; D gene: NA; clone size: once; V gene: TRBV14; CDR3 protein: CASSPITRKETQYF; CDR3 DNA: TGTGCCAGCAGCCCCATAACAAGAAAAGAGACCCAGTACTTC
J gene: TRBJ2-5; D gene: TRBD2; clone size: NA; V gene: TRBV11-3; CDR3 protein: CASSTGLAGRQETQYF; CDR3 DNA: TGTGCCAGCAGCACAGGACTAGCGGGACGTCAAGAGACCCAGTACTTC
J gene: TRBJ1-1; D gene: NA; clone size: NA; V gene: TRBV7-9; CDR3 protein: CASSLKQGGTEAFF; CDR3 DNA: TGTGCCAGCAGCTTAAAACAGGGTGGTACTGAAGCTTTCTTT
J gene: TRBJ1-2; D gene: TRBD1; clone size: NA; V gene: TRBV7-9; CDR3 protein: CASSLTGSGDGYTF; CDR3 DNA: TGTGCCAGCAGCTTGACAGGGTCCGGTGACGGCTACACCTTC
J gene: TRBJ1-1; D gene: NA; clone size: NA; V gene: TRBV18; CDR3 protein: CASSPPEGYTEAFF; CDR3 DNA: TGTGCCAGCTCACCACCGGAGGGATACACTGAAGCTTTCTTT
J gene: TRBJ2-1; D gene: NA; clone size: NA; V gene: TRBV7-7; CDR3 protein: CASSLGDTPPYNEQFF; CDR3 DNA: TGTGCCAGCAGCTTAGGGGACACTCCACCCTACAATGAGCAGTTCTTC
J gene: TRBJ2-1; D gene: NA; clone size: NA; V gene: TRBV24-1; CDR3 protein: CATSVRELANEQFF; CDR3 DNA: TGTGCCACCAGTGTGAGGGAGTTGGCCAATGAGCAGTTCTTC
J gene: TRBJ2-1; D gene: TRBD2; clone size: NA; V gene: TRBV20-1; CDR3 protein: CSASGSGRDYNEQFF; CDR3 DNA: TGCAGTGCTAGTGGGAGCGGGAGGGACTACAATGAGCAGTTCTTC
J gene: TRBJ2-7; D gene: TRBD1; clone size: NA; V gene: TRBV24-1; CDR3 protein: CATSDHGQGTGEQYF; CDR3 DNA: TGTGCCACCAGTGATCACGGACAGGGGACGGGCGAGCAGTACTTC
J gene: TRBJ2-1; D gene: NA; clone size: NA; V gene: TRBV27; CDR3 protein: CASSPPHEGLNEQFF; CDR3 DNA: TGTGCCAGCAGTCCCCCCCACGAAGGACTTAACGAGCAGTTCTTC
J gene: TRBJ2-5; D gene: TRBD1; clone size: NA; V gene: TRBV19; CDR3 protein: CASSPRTGATWTQYF; CDR3 DNA: TGTGCCAGTAGTCCGCGGACAGGGGCGACTTGGACCCAGTACTTC
J gene: TRBJ2-5; D gene: TRBD1; clone size: NA; V gene: TRBV3-1/TRBV3-2; CDR3 protein: CASSQGTGGLETQYF; CDR3 DNA: TGTGCCAGCAGCCAGGGGACAGGGGGTCTGGAGACCCAGTACTTC
J gene: TRBJ1-1; D gene: NA; clone size: NA; V gene: TRBV19; CDR3 protein: CASSITVRGLGGAFF; CDR3 DNA: TGTGCCAGTAGTATAACGGTCCGGGGCCTGGGGGGAGCTTTCTTT
J gene: TRBJ1-4; D gene: NA; clone size: NA; V gene: TRBV6-5; CDR3 protein: CASSSTGATNEKLFF; CDR3 DNA: TGTGCCAGCAGTTCGACAGGTGCGACTAATGAAAAACTGTTTTTT
J gene: TRBJ1-1; D gene: TRBD1; clone size: NA; V gene: TRBV5-1; CDR3 protein: CASSLFPLPGQGNTEAFF; CDR3 DNA: TGCGCCAGCAGCTTGTTCCCACTGCCGGGACAGGGGAACACTGAAGCTTTCTTT
J gene: TRBJ1-1; D gene: TRBD1; clone size: NA; V gene: TRBV7-2; CDR3 protein: CASSFRDRVNTEAFF; CDR3 DNA: TGTGCCAGCAGCTTCCGGGACAGAGTGAACACTGAAGCTTTCTTT
J gene: TRBJ1-6; D gene: NA; clone size: once; V gene: TRBV27; CDR3 protein: CASSLRGLYNSPLHF; CDR3 DNA: TGTGCCAGCAGTTTACGAGGTTTATATAATTCACCCCTCCACTTT
J gene: TRBJ1-2; D gene: NA; clone size: NA; V gene: TRBV5-1; CDR3 protein: CASSREEYGYTF; CDR3 DNA: TGCGCCAGCAGCAGAGAGGAATATGGCTACACCTTC
J gene: TRBJ1-3; D gene: NA; clone size: NA; V gene: TRBV6-5; CDR3 protein: CASSLDTFSGNTIYF; CDR3 DNA: TGTGCCAGCAGTTTAGATACCTTCTCTGGAAACACCATATATTTT
J gene: TRBJ1-6; D gene: NA; clone size: NA; V gene: TRBV5-6; CDR3 protein: CASSLVGRNSPLHF; CDR3 DNA: TGTGCCAGCAGCTTGGTGGGCAGAAATTCACCCCTCCACTTT
J gene: TRBJ2-3; D gene: TRBD1; clone size: once; V gene: TRBV9; CDR3 protein: CASSPVGTGGDTQYF; CDR3 DNA: TGTGCCAGCAGCCCCGTCGGGACAGGGGGAGATACGCAGTATTTT
J gene: TRBJ1-5; D gene: NA; clone size: NA; V gene: TRBV13; CDR3 protein: CASSIGHLNQPQHF; CDR3 DNA: TGTGCCAGCAGCATAGGACATCTCAATCAGCCCCAGCATTTT
J gene: TRBJ2-5; D gene: TRBD2; clone size: NA; V gene: TRBV5-4; CDR3 protein: CASSSTSAPETQYF; CDR3 DNA: TGTGCCAGCAGCAGCACTAGCGCCCCAGAGACCCAGTACTTC
J gene: TRBJ1-3; D gene: NA; clone size: NA; V gene: TRBV7-2; CDR3 protein: CASSLVRGYSGNTIYF; CDR3 DNA: TGTGCCAGCAGCTTGGTGAGGGGGTACTCTGGAAACACCATATATTTT
J gene: TRBJ2-7; D gene: NA; clone size: NA; V gene: TRBV2; CDR3 protein: CASSRTGSYEQYF; CDR3 DNA: TGTGCCAGCAGTCGGACGGGATCCTACGAGCAGTACTTC
J gene: TRBJ2-4; D gene: TRBD1; clone size: NA; V gene: TRBV7-9; CDR3 protein: CASSRRTGGDIQYF; CDR3 DNA: TGTGCCAGCAGCCGCCGGACAGGGGGGGACATTCAGTACTTC
J gene: TRBJ2-7; D gene: NA; clone size: NA; V gene: TRBV29-1; CDR3 protein: CSVEELGGEQYF; CDR3 DNA: TGCAGCGTTGAAGAGTTGGGGGGCGAGCAGTACTTC
J gene: TRBJ1-2; D gene: NA; clone size: once; V gene: TRBV10-3; CDR3 protein: CAISDVGYTF; CDR3 DNA: TGTGCCATCAGTGACGTCGGCTACACCTTC
J gene: TRBJ1-5; D gene: TRBD1; clone size: NA; V gene: TRBV2; CDR3 protein: CASRKTRTSDRDLNQPQHF; CDR3 DNA: TGTGCCAGCAGAAAAACCCGGACATCCGACAGGGACTTGAATCAGCCCCAGCATTTT
J gene: TRBJ1-1; D gene: NA; clone size: once; V gene: TRBV27; CDR3 protein: CASSPVDRNTEAFF; CDR3 DNA: TGTGCCAGCAGCCCCGTGGACAGGAACACTGAAGCTTTCTTT
J gene: TRBJ2-7; D gene: NA; clone size: NA; V gene: TRBV7-2; CDR3 protein: CASSLGRGTSYEQYF; CDR3 DNA: TGTGCCAGCAGCTTGGGTCGGGGAACCTCCTACGAGCAGTACTTC
J gene: TRBJ2-1; D gene: TRBD1; clone size: NA; V gene: TRBV10-2; CDR3 protein: CARSGTGGFNEQFF; CDR3 DNA: TGCGCCAGGTCCGGGACAGGGGGCTTCAATGAGCAGTTCTTC
J gene: TRBJ1-1; D gene: NA; clone size: NA; V gene: TRBV2; CDR3 protein: CASRDSWTEAFF; CDR3 DNA: TGTGCCAGCAGGGACAGTTGGACTGAAGCTTTCTTT
J gene: TRBJ2-7; D gene: TRBD2; clone size: NA; V gene: TRBV10-3; CDR3 protein: CAITKALPNSGRVSEQYF; CDR3 DNA: TGTGCCATCACCAAAGCTCTTCCGAATAGCGGGAGGGTGAGCGAGCAGTACTTC
J gene: TRBJ1-5; D gene: TRBD1; clone size: NA; V gene: TRBV24-1; CDR3 protein: CATSDSGTGLDQPQHF; CDR3 DNA: TGTGCCACCAGTGACTCTGGGACAGGGTTGGATCAGCCCCAGCATTTT
J gene: TRBJ2-1; D gene: TRBD2; clone size: NA; V gene: TRBV7-9; CDR3 protein: CASSPRTSGTLIDEQFF; CDR3 DNA: TGTGCCAGCAGCCCGCGGACTAGCGGGACCCTAATCGATGAGCAGTTCTTC
J gene: TRBJ2-5; D gene: TRBD2; clone size: NA; V gene: TRBV3-1/TRBV3-2; CDR3 protein: CASSQAGLAGGLETQYF; CDR3 DNA: TGTGCCAGCAGCCAAGCCGGACTAGCGGGAGGTCTAGAGACCCAGTACTTC
J gene: TRBJ2-7; D gene: TRBD2; clone size: NA; V gene: TRBV7-2; CDR3 protein: CASSLVASGTTSSYEQYF; CDR3 DNA: TGTGCCAGCAGCTTAGTGGCTAGCGGGACCACGAGCTCCTACGAGCAGTACTTC
J gene: TRBJ2-1; D gene: TRBD2; clone size: NA; V gene: TRBV6-2/TRBV6-3; CDR3 protein: CASSYSILAGTYNEQFF; CDR3 DNA: TGTGCCAGCAGTTACTCGATTCTAGCGGGGACATACAATGAGCAGTTCTTC
J gene: TRBJ1-1; D gene: TRBD1; clone size: NA; V gene: TRBV6-5; CDR3 protein: CASSYVRTGISLGTFF; CDR3 DNA: TGTGCCAGCAGTTACGTTCGGACAGGAATCTCCCTGGGGACTTTCTTT
J gene: TRBJ2-3; D gene: NA; clone size: NA; V gene: TRBV25-1; CDR3 protein: CASSELERNTQYF; CDR3 DNA: TGTGCCAGCAGTGAACTTGAGCGAAATACGCAGTATTTT
J gene: TRBJ1-6; D gene: TRBD1; clone size: NA; V gene: TRBV19; CDR3 protein: CASSQAGGNSPLHF; CDR3 DNA: TGTGCCAGTAGTCAAGCAGGGGGGAATTCACCCCTCCACTTT
J gene: TRBJ1-2; D gene: NA; clone size: NA; V gene: TRBV3-1/TRBV3-2; CDR3 protein: CASSIEGGHTF; CDR3 DNA: TGTGCCAGCAGCATTGAGGGGGGGCACACCTTC
J gene: TRBJ2-3; D gene: NA; clone size: once; V gene: TRBV18; CDR3 protein: CASSDGGTDTQYF; CDR3 DNA: TGTGCCAGCTCAGACGGGGGCACAGATACGCAGTATTTT
J gene: TRBJ1-1; D gene: TRBD1; clone size: NA; V gene: TRBV7-2; CDR3 protein: CASSLLRGQGNTEAFF; CDR3 DNA: TGTGCCAGCAGCTTGTTAAGGGGACAGGGGAACACTGAAGCTTTCTTT
J gene: TRBJ1-3; D gene: NA; clone size: NA; V gene: TRBV5-6; CDR3 protein: CASSLGQLSGNTIYF; CDR3 DNA: TGTGCCAGCAGCTTGGGACAGCTCTCTGGAAACACCATATATTTT
J gene: TRBJ2-7; D gene: TRBD2; clone size: NA; V gene: TRBV4-3; CDR3 protein: CASSQDVGTSGYEQYF; CDR3 DNA: TGCGCCAGCAGCCAAGATGTTGGGACTAGCGGGTACGAGCAGTACTTC
J gene: TRBJ2-7; D gene: TRBD1; clone size: NA; V gene: TRBV11-3; CDR3 protein: CASSLRGLDEQYF; CDR3 DNA: TGTGCCAGCAGCCTCAGGGGGCTGGACGAGCAGTACTTC
J gene: TRBJ1-2; D gene: NA; clone size: few; V gene: TRBV7-2; CDR3 protein: CASSRIKDDRNYGYTF; CDR3 DNA: TGTGCCAGCAGCCGGATAAAAGATGACAGGAACTATGGCTACACCTTC
J gene: TRBJ2-7; D gene: TRBD2; clone size: few; V gene: TRBV20-1; CDR3 protein: CSASPEAGEQYF; CDR3 DNA: TGCAGTGCTAGTCCTGAAGCGGGAGAGCAGTACTTC
J gene: TRBJ1-1; D gene: NA; clone size: few; V gene: TRBV29-1; CDR3 protein: CSVCLRQGGTEAFF; CDR3 DNA: TGCAGCGTCTGCCTGCGTCAGGGCGGTACTGAAGCTTTCTTT
J gene: TRBJ2-7; D gene: NA; clone size: NA; V gene: TRBV30; CDR3 protein: CAWSVGVYEQYF; CDR3 DNA: TGTGCCTGGAGTGTGGGCGTCTACGAGCAGTACTTC
J gene: TRBJ2-1; D gene: TRBD2; clone size: NA; V gene: TRBV14; CDR3 protein: CASSVLAGSINEQFF; CDR3 DNA: TGTGCCAGCAGCGTACTAGCGGGGAGCATCAATGAGCAGTTCTTC
J gene: TRBJ2-5; D gene: NA; clone size: NA; V gene: TRBV10-2; CDR3 protein: CASRGHRVGETQYF; CDR3 DNA: TGCGCCAGCAGGGGGCACCGGGTCGGGGAGACCCAGTACTTC